A single sample is the source of the 10 T cell receptor beta chains below, sequenced in a study of OX40 agonist ivuxolimab in advanced cancers. TCRdb's copy holds only in-frame clones and misses some; the assay was immunoSEQ multiplex PCR. The data contain about 80,000 clones, roughly nine tenths of them singletons. This specimen consisted of CD4+ or CD8+ T cells sorted from blood, obtained in a trial of the OX40 agonist ivuxolimab. The receptors stem from an adult with an advanced solid tumor such as melanoma, head and neck, liver or kidney cancer.

The DNA of the CDR3 is TGTGCCAGCAGCTTCGGGGAGGCTAACTATGGCTACACCTTC. It yields the protein CASSFGEANYGYTF. The J gene is TRBJ1-2, the V gene TRBV11-1; no reliable D call. This CDR3 is built from 14 residues. Trimming shortened V by 3 bases and J by 0 bases, and 8 bases separated the two germline ends. Germline CDR1 reads SGHAT; CDR2 reads FQDESV (reference sequence).

The rearrangement links TRBV9 to TRBJ2-1, with D hard to call. The CDR3 is 14 amino acids. The germline CDR1 and CDR2 sequences are SGDLS and YYNGEE. V lost 0 bases and J lost 8, with 12 bases in between. CDR3 region: CASSVGPPDDEQFF. In nucleotides, the CDR3 is TGTGCCAGCAGCGTAGGCCCCCCTGACGATGAGCAGTTCTTC.

The CDR3 sequence is CASSARLPGQVLYEQYF. The CDR3 nucleotides are TGTGCCAGCAGCGCCCGACTACCGGGACAGGTCCTCTACGAGCAGTACTTC. This sequence joins TRBV7-2 and TRBJ2-7; 8 bases are shared with TRBD1. The CDR3 loop spans 17 amino acids. The junction had 15 bases not matched to a gene; V was cut back by 5 bases and J by 3 bases. Per germline, CDR1 SGHTA and CDR2 FQGNSA.

This clone was found a few times. The rearrangement joins TRBV19 to TRBJ1-1; 7 bases agree with TRBD1. The ends lost 8 bases at V and 7 bases at J; junction bases unmatched: 13. CDR1 and CDR2 from the germline V gene are LNHDA and SQIVND (reference sequence). The CDR3 runs 14 residues. The CDR3 protein is CASAVRTGADEAFF. CDR3 nucleotides: TGTGCCAGTGCGGTAAGGACAGGAGCTGATGAAGCTTTCTTT.

The chain links TRBV28 to TRBJ1-5; weak D call: TRBD1 (6 bases). In germline, CDR1 is MDHEN, CDR2 SYDVKM. CDR3 length: 15 residues. Deletions cut 5 bases from V and 6 bases from J, with 17 bases between. CDR3 DNA: TGTGCCAGCAGTCCTGACAGGACGTTGGTTCAGCCCCAGCATTTT. Residues: CASSPDRTLVQPQHF.

The rearrangement joins TRBV11-2 to TRBJ2-3, with D perhaps TRBD1 or TRBD2 (5 bases each). Trimming shortened V by 7 bases and J by 8 bases, and 13 bases separated the two germline ends. The germline CDR1 and CDR2 sequences are SGHAT and FQNNGV. CDR3 size: 12 residues. CDR3 residues: CASNEGTRTQYF. In nucleotides, the CDR3 is TGTGCCAGCAACGAGGGGACCCGTACGCAGTATTTT.

The rearrangement joins TRBV5-6 to TRBJ2-2; 13 positions match TRBD2. This CDR3 has 18 amino acids. J gave up 4 bases and V 5 bases, and 11 bases lay outside the gene matches. Germline lookup yields CDR1 SGHDT and CDR2 YYEEEE. CDR3: CASRKGLAGKGGTGELFF. CDR3 nucleotide sequence: TGTGCCAGCAGAAAGGGACTAGCGGGAAAAGGGGGCACCGGGGAGCTGTTTTTT.

The table lists this clone with a count of one. The chain employs TRBV7-9 and TRBJ2-7; 8 bases align to TRBD1. Trimming at V came to 5 bases and at J to 1 base, leaving 7 bases not matched to a gene. Germline V gene sequence: CDR1 SEHNR, CDR2 FQNEAQ (reference sequence). The CDR3 is made up of 15 amino acids. CDR3 coding DNA: TGTGCCAGCAGCAAGGACAGGGAGACGTCCTACGAGCAGTACTTC. Residues: CASSKDRETSYEQYF.

The chain links TRBV5-1 to TRBJ2-2; D may match TRBD1 or TRBD2 (6 bases each). Germline CDR1 SGHRS, CDR2 YFSETQ. Deletions cut 6 bases from V and 0 bases from J, with 15 bases between. The CDR3 runs 16 residues. CDR3 in amino acids: CASMPGGTTNTGELFF. In DNA form, the CDR3 reads TGCGCCAGCATGCCTGGGGGGACAACGAACACCGGGGAGCTGTTTTTT.

The chain links TRBV11-3 to TRBJ2-2; 9 bases are shared with TRBD2. Germline CDR1 and CDR2: SGHNT and YENEEA. The CDR3 covers 17 residues. J was trimmed by 1 base and V by 5 bases; bases with no gene match: 8. CDR3 protein: CASSPVTLAGNTGELFF. CDR3 sequence (DNA): TGTGCCAGCAGCCCAGTCACACTAGCGGGGAACACCGGGGAGCTGTTTTTT.